This TCR beta chain is from a study of T-cell reconstitution after alpha-beta-depleted transplantation in children. TCRbeta library construction was performed incorporating unique molecular identifiers. TCRdb independently ran MiXCR on the PCR reads; one entry per CDR3 protein. The table shows over 400,000 distinct CDR3 sequences, with around 13% occurring only once. CDR3 length: 12 amino acids. Germline V gene lookup returns CDR1 DFQATT and CDR2 SNEGSKA (reference sequence). The V and J ends lost 7 bases and 7 bases respectively, with 14 bases between them. The source was PBMCs from the stem cell graft donor, collected from the stem cell graft. The rearrangement links TRBV20-1 to TRBJ2-1, with D possibly matching TRBD2 (7 bases). The origin of this receptor is a human donor who donated a stem cell graft to a child with combined immunodeficiency. The CDR3: CSGKGGANEQFF. The CDR3 DNA is TGCAGTGGAAAGGGGGGGGCTAATGAGCAGTTCTTC.